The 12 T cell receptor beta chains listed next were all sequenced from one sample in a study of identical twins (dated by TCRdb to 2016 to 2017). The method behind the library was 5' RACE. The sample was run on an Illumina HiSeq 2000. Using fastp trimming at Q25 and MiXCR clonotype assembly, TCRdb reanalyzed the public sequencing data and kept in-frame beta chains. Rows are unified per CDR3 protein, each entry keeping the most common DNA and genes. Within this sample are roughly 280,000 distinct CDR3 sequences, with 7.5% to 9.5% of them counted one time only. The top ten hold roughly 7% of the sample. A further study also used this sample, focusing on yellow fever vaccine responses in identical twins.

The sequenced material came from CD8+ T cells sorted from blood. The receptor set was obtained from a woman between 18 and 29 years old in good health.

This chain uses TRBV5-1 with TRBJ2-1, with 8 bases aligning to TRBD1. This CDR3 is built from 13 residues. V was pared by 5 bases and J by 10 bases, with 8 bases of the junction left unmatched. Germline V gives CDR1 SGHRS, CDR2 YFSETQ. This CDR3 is CASRTAGGSEQFF. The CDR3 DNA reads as TGCGCCAGCAGGACGGCAGGGGGCAGCGAGCAGTTCTTC.

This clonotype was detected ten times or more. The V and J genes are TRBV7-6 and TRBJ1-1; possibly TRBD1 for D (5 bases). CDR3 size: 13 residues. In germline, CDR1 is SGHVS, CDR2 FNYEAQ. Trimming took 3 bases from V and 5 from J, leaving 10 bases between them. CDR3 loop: CASSLGGDTEAFF. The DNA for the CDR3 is TGTGCCAGCAGCTTGGGGGGTGATACTGAAGCTTTCTTT.

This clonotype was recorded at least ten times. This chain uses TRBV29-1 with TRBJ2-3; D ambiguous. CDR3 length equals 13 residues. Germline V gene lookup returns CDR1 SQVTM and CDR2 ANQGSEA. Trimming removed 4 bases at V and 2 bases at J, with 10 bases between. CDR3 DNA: TGCAGCGTTGTAGACGGAGACACAGATACGCAGTATTTT. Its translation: CSVVDGDTDTQYF.

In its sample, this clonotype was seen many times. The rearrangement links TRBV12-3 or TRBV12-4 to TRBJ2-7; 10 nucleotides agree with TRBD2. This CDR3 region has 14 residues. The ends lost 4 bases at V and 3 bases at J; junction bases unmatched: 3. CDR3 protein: CASSYGLAVYEQYF. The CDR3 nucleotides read TGTGCCAGCAGTTACGGACTAGCGGTCTACGAGCAGTACTTC.

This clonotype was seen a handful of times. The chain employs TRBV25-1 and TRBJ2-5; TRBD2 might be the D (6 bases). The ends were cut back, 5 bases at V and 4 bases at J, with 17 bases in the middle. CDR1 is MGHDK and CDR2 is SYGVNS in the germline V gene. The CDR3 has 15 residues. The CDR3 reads CASSSRRAGRETQYF. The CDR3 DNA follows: TGTGCCAGCAGTTCACGGAGGGCAGGGAGAGAGACCCAGTACTTC. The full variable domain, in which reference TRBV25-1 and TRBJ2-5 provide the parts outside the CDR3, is EADIYQTPRYLVIGTGKKITLECSQTMGHDKMYWYQQDPGMELHLIHYSYGVNSTEKGDLSSESTVSRIRTEHFPLTLESARPSHTSQYLCASSSRRAGRETQYFGPGTRLLVL.

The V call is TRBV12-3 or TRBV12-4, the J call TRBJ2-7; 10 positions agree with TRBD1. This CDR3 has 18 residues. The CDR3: CTFSIYRGQGRSPYEQYF. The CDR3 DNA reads TGTACCTTCAGTATTTATAGGGGACAGGGGCGATCACCCTACGAGCAGTACTTC.

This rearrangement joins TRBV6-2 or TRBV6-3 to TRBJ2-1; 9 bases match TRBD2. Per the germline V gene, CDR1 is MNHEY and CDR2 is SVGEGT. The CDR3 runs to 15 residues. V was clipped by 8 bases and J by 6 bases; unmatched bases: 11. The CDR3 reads CASGLRREGPNEQFF. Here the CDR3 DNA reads TGTGCCAGCGGCCTAAGGCGGGAGGGCCCCAATGAGCAGTTCTTC.

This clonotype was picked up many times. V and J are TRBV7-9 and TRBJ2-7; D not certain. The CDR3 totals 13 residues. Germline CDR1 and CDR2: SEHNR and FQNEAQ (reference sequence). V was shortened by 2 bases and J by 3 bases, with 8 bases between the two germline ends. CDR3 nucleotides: TGTGCCAGCAGCTTAAGCAACAGCTACGAGCAGTACTTC. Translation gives CASSLSNSYEQYF.

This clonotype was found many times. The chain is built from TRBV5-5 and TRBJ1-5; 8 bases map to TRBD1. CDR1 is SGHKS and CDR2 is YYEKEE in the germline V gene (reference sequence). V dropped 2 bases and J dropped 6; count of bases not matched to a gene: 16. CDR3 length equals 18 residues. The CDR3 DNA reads TGTGCCAGCAGCTTTTCCGAGGGGGACAGGAGAATCTTTCAGCCCCAGCATTTT. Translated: CASSFSEGDRRIFQPQHF.

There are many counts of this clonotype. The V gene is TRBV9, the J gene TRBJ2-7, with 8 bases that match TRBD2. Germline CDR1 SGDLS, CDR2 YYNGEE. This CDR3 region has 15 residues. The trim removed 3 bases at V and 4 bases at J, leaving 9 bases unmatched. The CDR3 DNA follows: TGTGCCAGCAGCGCGAGCGGGAGCTCCTTTTACGAGCAGTACTTC. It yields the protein CASSASGSSFYEQYF.

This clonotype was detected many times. The CDR3: CSVTAAPGEQFF. CDR3 coding DNA: TGCAGCGTGACGGCGGCCCCAGGGGAGCAGTTCTTC. The rearrangement uses TRBV29-1 and TRBJ2-1, with D possibly being TRBD1 (5 bases). The CDR3 covers 12 residues. The ends were cut back, 6 bases at V and 10 bases at J, with 16 bases in the middle. Germline values: CDR1 SQVTM, CDR2 ANQGSEA.

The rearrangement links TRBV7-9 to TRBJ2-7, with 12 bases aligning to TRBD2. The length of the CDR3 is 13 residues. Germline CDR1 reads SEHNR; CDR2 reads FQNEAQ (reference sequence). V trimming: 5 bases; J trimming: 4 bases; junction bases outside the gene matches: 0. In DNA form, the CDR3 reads TGTGCCAGCAGCGGACTAGCGGGATACGAGCAGTACTTC. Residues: CASSGLAGYEQYF.